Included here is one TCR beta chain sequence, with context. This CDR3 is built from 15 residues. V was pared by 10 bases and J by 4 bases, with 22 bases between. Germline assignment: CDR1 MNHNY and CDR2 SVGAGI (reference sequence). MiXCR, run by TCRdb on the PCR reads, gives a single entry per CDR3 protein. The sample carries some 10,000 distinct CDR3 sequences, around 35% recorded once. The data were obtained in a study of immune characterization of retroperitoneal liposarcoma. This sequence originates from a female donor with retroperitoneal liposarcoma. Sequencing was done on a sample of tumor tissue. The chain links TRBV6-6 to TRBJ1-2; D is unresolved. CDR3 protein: CANSPPQRSGYGYTF. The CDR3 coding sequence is TGTGCCAACAGCCCCCCCCAGCGATCCGGCTATGGCTACACCTTC.